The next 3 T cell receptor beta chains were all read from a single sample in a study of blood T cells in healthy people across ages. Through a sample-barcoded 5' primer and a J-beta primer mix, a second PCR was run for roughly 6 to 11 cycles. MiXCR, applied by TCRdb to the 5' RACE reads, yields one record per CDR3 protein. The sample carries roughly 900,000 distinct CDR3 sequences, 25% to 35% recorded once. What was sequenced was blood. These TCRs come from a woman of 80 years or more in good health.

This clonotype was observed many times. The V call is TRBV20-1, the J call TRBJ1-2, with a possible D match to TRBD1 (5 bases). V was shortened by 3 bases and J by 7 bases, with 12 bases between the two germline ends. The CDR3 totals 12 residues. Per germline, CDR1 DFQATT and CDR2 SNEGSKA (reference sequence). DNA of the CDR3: TGCAGTGCTAGCAGCAGGGTTGCTGGCTACACCTTC. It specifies CSASSRVAGYTF.

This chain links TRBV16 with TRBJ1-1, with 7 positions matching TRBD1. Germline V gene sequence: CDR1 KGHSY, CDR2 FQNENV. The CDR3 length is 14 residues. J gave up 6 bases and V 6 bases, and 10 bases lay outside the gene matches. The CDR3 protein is CASRPRQGSAEAFF. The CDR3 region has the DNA TGTGCCAGCAGACCAAGACAGGGCTCGGCTGAAGCTTTCTTT.

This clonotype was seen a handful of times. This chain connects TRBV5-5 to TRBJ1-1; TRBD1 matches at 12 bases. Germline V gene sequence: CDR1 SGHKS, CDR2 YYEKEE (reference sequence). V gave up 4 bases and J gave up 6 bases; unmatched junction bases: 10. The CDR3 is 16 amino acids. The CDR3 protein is CASSGTGGALVAEAFF. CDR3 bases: TGTGCCAGCAGCGGGACAGGGGGCGCGCTAGTTGCTGAAGCTTTCTTT.